Each of the 27 T cell receptor beta chains below was sequenced from the same sample in a study of blood T cell repertoires in COVID-19. Clones were read by immunoSEQ multiplex PCR, and TCRdb kept only the in-frame ones, dropping some. The sample records more than 250,000 clones, roughly 85% being singletons. The specimen sequenced was peripheral blood. The source of these receptors is a man aged 45-65 years with active or convalescent COVID-19.

This clone appeared a single time. J is TRBJ2-5 and V is TRBV7-9; perhaps TRBD2 as D (6 bases). This CDR3 spans 15 amino acids. CDR1 is SEHNR, CDR2 FQNEAQ, per germline (reference sequence). V lost 3 bases to trimming and J lost 10 bases, with 21 bases between them. The CDR3 spells CASSFRTGGEEGQYF. Here the CDR3 DNA reads TGTGCCAGCAGCTTTAGGACGGGCGGGGAAGAGGGCCAGTACTTC.

The rearrangement joins TRBV30 to TRBJ2-7; the D is unclear. The CDR3 extends over 15 amino acids. V lost 3 bases and J 1 base, leaving 16 bases between the germline ends. Germline V lookup: CDR1 GTSNPN, CDR2 SVGIG (reference sequence). DNA of the CDR3: TGTGCCTGGAGAGAAAAATACCGAGGATCCTACGAGCAGTACTTC. Amino acids: CAWREKYRGSYEQYF.

The chain is built from TRBV19 and TRBJ2-1; 9 bases line up with TRBD1. Germline trimming cut 3 bases from V and 0 bases from J; bases unmatched to any gene: 3. This CDR3 is built from 16 residues. Germline V gene lookup returns CDR1 LNHDA and CDR2 SQIVND (reference sequence). CDR3 protein: CASSIRTGASYNEQFF. The CDR3 DNA reads TGTGCCAGTAGTATTAGGACAGGGGCCTCCTACAATGAGCAGTTCTTC. Full variable domain (missing parts from reference TRBV19 and TRBJ2-1): DGGITQSPKYLFRKEGQNVTLSCEQNLNHDAMYWYRQDPGQGLRLIYYSQIVNDFQKGDIAEGYSVSREKKESFPLTVTSAQKNPTAFYLCASSIRTGASYNEQFFGPGTRLTVL.

As DNA, the CDR3 is TGTGCCAGCAGCACGGGGAACAATCAGCCCCAGCATTTT. This codes for CASSTGNNQPQHF. V usage is TRBV9 and J usage is TRBJ1-5; D remains ambiguous. The germline V and J ends were trimmed by 4 bases and 3 bases, with 8 bases remaining between them. The germline V gene encodes CDR1 SGDLS and CDR2 YYNGEE. The CDR3 has 13 amino acids.

The chain has TRBV28 and TRBJ2-7; 8 bases line up with TRBD1. The CDR3 covers 15 residues. The V and J ends lost 4 bases and 11 bases, in that order; junction bases with no gene match: 16. Germline assignment: CDR1 MDHEN and CDR2 SYDVKM. CDR3 loop: CASSSGDRGPQAKYF. The CDR3 DNA follows: TGTGCCAGCAGTTCCGGTGACAGGGGCCCCCAAGCAAAGTACTTC.

The V call is TRBV15, the J call TRBJ2-4; 10 nucleotides line up with TRBD1. The CDR3 contains 15 residues. The junction had 5 bases not matched to a gene; V was cut back by 5 bases and J by 4 bases. Germline V gene data show CDR1 as LNHNV and CDR2 as YYDKDF (reference sequence). The CDR3 bases are TGTGCCACCAGCCGGGACAGGGGACCTAAAAACATTCAGTACTTC. Encoded protein: CATSRDRGPKNIQYF.

The V call is TRBV28, the J call TRBJ2-7; D may be TRBD1 (5 bases). CDR3 length equals 13 residues. CDR1 is MDHEN, CDR2 SYDVKM, per germline. Trimming took 2 bases from V and 7 from J, leaving 12 bases between them. CDR3 nucleotide sequence: TGTGCCAGCAGTTTAACACAGGCGCAGGAGCAGTACTTC. Translating gives CASSLTQAQEQYF.

The chain is built from TRBV18 and TRBJ2-5; 8 bases match TRBD1. The length of the CDR3 is 14 residues. Germline V CDR1 and CDR2: KGHSH, LQKENI. The ends lost 2 bases at V and 5 bases at J; junction bases unmatched: 4. CDR3: CASSPGRTGETQYF. CDR3 bases: TGTGCCAGCTCACCAGGAAGGACAGGGGAGACCCAGTACTTC.

The rearrangement uses TRBV19 and TRBJ2-1, with D possibly being TRBD2 (5 bases). CDR3 length: 14 amino acids. Trimming pared 5 bases from V and 6 bases from J, leaving 14 bases between. Germline V gene lookup returns CDR1 LNHDA and CDR2 SQIVND (reference sequence). The CDR3 loop is CASSSGVAFNEQFF. CDR3 nucleotides: TGTGCCAGTAGTTCCGGGGTGGCCTTCAATGAGCAGTTCTTC.

The rearrangement uses TRBV28 and TRBJ2-7, with D possibly matching TRBD1 (7 bases). The germline V and J ends were trimmed by 10 bases and 3 bases, with 16 bases remaining between them. The CDR3 covers 13 residues. Germline CDR1 MDHEN, CDR2 SYDVKM. The CDR3 loop is CAMSGGPFYEQYF. The CDR3 DNA follows: TGTGCCATGTCAGGGGGGCCTTTCTACGAGCAGTACTTC.

This clone occurred a few times. The rearrangement joins TRBV5-4 to TRBJ1-1; D not certain. V lost 1 base and J 4 bases, leaving 14 bases between the germline ends. Looked up from germline, CDR1 is SGHNT and CDR2 is YYREEE (reference sequence). The CDR3 runs to 15 residues. The CDR3: CASSLYRVAGTEAFF. The CDR3 DNA reads TGTGCCAGCAGCTTGTATCGGGTGGCGGGCACTGAAGCTTTCTTT.

This clone was observed once. V usage is TRBV9 and J usage is TRBJ2-7; 12 nucleotides agree with TRBD2. The V gene's germline CDR1 is SGDLS and CDR2 YYNGEE. The CDR3 contains 14 residues. V was clipped by 4 bases and J by 5 bases; unmatched bases: 4. CDR3 bases: TGTGCCAGCAGCACCCGACTAGCGGGAGACGAGCAGTACTTC. Its translation: CASSTRLAGDEQYF. Based on the CDR3 plus reference TRBV9 and TRBJ2-7, the full variable domain is DSGVTQTPKHLITATGQRVTLRCSPRSGDLSVYWYQQSLDQGLQFLIQYYNGEERAKGNILERFSAQQFPDLHSELNLSSLELGDSALYFCASSTRLAGDEQYFGPGTRLTVT.

The rearrangement joins TRBV5-4 to TRBJ2-1; 7 nucleotides align to TRBD2. Trimming took 2 bases from V and 8 from J; bases not matched to a gene: 7. The CDR3 covers 14 residues. Germline assignment: CDR1 SGHNT and CDR2 YYREEE (reference sequence). Written as DNA, the CDR3 is TGTGCCAGCAGCTTCCCGGGACTAAGTCATGAGCAGTTCTTC. It is translated as CASSFPGLSHEQFF.

The chain combines TRBV11-2 with TRBJ2-3; D gene unclear. The CDR3 has 13 amino acids. The germline gives CDR1 SGHAT, CDR2 FQNNGV. The V end lost 3 bases, the J end lost 2 bases, and 6 bases lay between the germline ends. CDR3: CASSFRSTDTQYF. The CDR3, as DNA: TGTGCCAGCAGCTTCCGGTCCACAGATACGCAGTATTTT.

This CDR3 reads CASRTGGASNQPQHF. The DNA of the CDR3 is TGTGCCAGCCGAACCGGGGGGGCTAGCAATCAGCCCCAGCATTTT. The chain recombines TRBV28 with TRBJ1-5; TRBD1 might be the D (6 bases). The CDR3 totals 15 residues. CDR1 and CDR2 from the germline V gene are MDHEN and SYDVKM. The V end was cut by 8 bases, the J end by 0 bases, with 14 bases between.

The chain has TRBV6-5 and TRBJ2-5; 12 nucleotides align to TRBD2. CDR3 length: 14 amino acids. V dropped 8 bases and J dropped 3; count of bases not matched to a gene: 4. In germline, CDR1 is MNHEY, CDR2 SVGAGI. The CDR3 region has the DNA TGTGCCAGCGCGAGACTAGCGGGAGAAGAGACCCAGTACTTC. Residues: CASARLAGEETQYF.

V gene TRBV28 combines with J gene TRBJ1-5; TRBD1 is a possible D gene (5 bases). The CDR3 is made up of 18 amino acids. V was shortened by 3 bases and J by 0 bases, with 18 bases between the two germline ends. The germline gives CDR1 MDHEN, CDR2 SYDVKM. The DNA for the CDR3 is TGTGCCAGCAGTTTCTGGGGCATTCGTGATTATAGCAATCAGCCCCAGCATTTT. This encodes CASSFWGIRDYSNQPQHF.

The chain recombines TRBV28 with TRBJ2-7, with TRBD2 as a possible D gene (6 bases). Trimming took 8 bases from V and 3 from J, leaving 11 bases between them. The length of the CDR3 is 12 residues. Per germline, CDR1 MDHEN and CDR2 SYDVKM. The CDR3 is CASLGSNYEQYF. The CDR3 bases are TGTGCCAGCCTCGGGAGCAACTACGAGCAGTACTTC.

The chain uses TRBV27 and TRBJ2-1; perhaps TRBD2 as D (6 bases). The CDR3 sequence is 16 residues long. Trimming took off 4 bases at V and 5 bases at J, with 18 bases between the two ends. CDR1 is MNHEY and CDR2 is SMNVEV in the germline V gene (reference sequence). CDR3 in amino acids: CASSSHLAYPNNEQFF. CDR3 sequence (DNA): TGTGCCAGCAGTTCGCACCTAGCGTACCCTAACAATGAGCAGTTCTTC.

This chain connects TRBV2 to TRBJ2-5; 7 nucleotides align to TRBD1. Germline-derived CDR1 and CDR2 are SNHLY and FYNNEI. The CDR3 length is 16 residues. Trimming at V came to 1 base and at J to 0 bases, leaving 5 bases not matched to a gene. The CDR3 loop is CASSEVGTVYQETQYF. In DNA, the CDR3 is TGTGCCAGCAGTGAAGTTGGGACAGTGTACCAAGAGACCCAGTACTTC.

The chain combines TRBV10-3 with TRBJ2-1; D perhaps matches TRBD2 (7 bases). CDR3 length: 12 amino acids. The ends were cut back, 4 bases at V and 9 bases at J, with 10 bases in the middle. Germline V gene data show CDR1 as ENHRY and CDR2 as SYGVKD. The CDR3 loop is CAISARGGEQFF. The CDR3, as DNA: TGTGCCATCAGTGCTAGGGGGGGTGAGCAGTTCTTC.

The genes are TRBV5-6 and TRBJ2-2; 8 positions match TRBD1. Per the germline V gene, CDR1 is SGHDT and CDR2 is YYEEEE. This CDR3 region has 16 residues. The V and J ends lost 2 bases and 3 bases, in that order; junction bases with no gene match: 6. Written as DNA, the CDR3 is TGTGCCAGCAGCTTCGCGGACAGGGTTTACACCGGGGAGCTGTTTTTT. Protein: CASSFADRVYTGELFF.

A few counts support this clone. The chain has TRBV6-5 and TRBJ2-7; 8 bases align to TRBD1. The germline V gene encodes CDR1 MNHEY and CDR2 SVGAGI. J was trimmed by 2 bases and V by 7 bases; bases with no gene match: 4. This CDR3 is 13 amino acids long. CDR3 sequence: CASTRGRAYEQYF. The DNA for the CDR3 is TGTGCCAGCACCAGGGGGCGCGCCTACGAGCAGTACTTC.

This clone was observed once. The rearrangement uses TRBV19 and TRBJ1-2, with 8 bases aligning to TRBD1. V was clipped by 3 bases and J by 3 bases; unmatched bases: 3. Germline V lookup: CDR1 LNHDA, CDR2 SQIVND (reference sequence). The CDR3 is 14 amino acids. The CDR3 reads CASSINRGYYGYTF. CDR3 bases: TGTGCCAGTAGTATCAACAGGGGGTACTATGGCTACACCTTC.

The rearrangement links TRBV29-1 to TRBJ2-1; 10 positions agree with TRBD2. J lost 3 bases, V lost 5 bases, and 1 base had no gene match. The CDR3 is made up of 13 amino acids. Germline assignment: CDR1 SQVTM and CDR2 ANQGSEA. CDR3 amino acids: CSVLAGDYNEQFF. CDR3 nucleotide sequence: TGCAGCGTTCTAGCGGGGGACTACAATGAGCAGTTCTTC.

This sequence joins TRBV4-1 and TRBJ2-7; 7 bases line up with TRBD1. CDR3 length: 15 residues. V lost 4 bases to trimming and J lost 4 bases; unmatched junction nucleotides: 10. Germline CDR1 and CDR2: MGHRA and YSYEKL. DNA of the CDR3: TGCGCCAGCAGCCGCTCCCGGGACAGCTCATACGAGCAGTACTTC. Translation: CASSRSRDSSYEQYF.

The V call is TRBV11-2, the J call TRBJ2-7; TRBD2 agrees at 7 bases. The germline CDR1 and CDR2 sequences are SGHAT and FQNNGV. The junction had 7 bases not matched to a gene; V was cut back by 7 bases and J by 7 bases. The CDR3 totals 12 residues. The CDR3 sequence is CASISSGGEQYF. The CDR3 nucleotides read TGTGCCAGCATCTCCTCCGGGGGGGAGCAGTACTTC.